This TCR beta chain derives from a study of blood T cell repertoires in COVID-19. Clones were sequenced by immunoSEQ multiplex PCR, and TCRdb holds only the in-frame ones, with some missing. This table holds a few hundred thousand clones, roughly 86% found once. This CDR3 has 15 residues. V trimming: 5 bases; J trimming: 8 bases; junction bases outside the gene matches: 10. The germline V gene encodes CDR1 LGHDT and CDR2 YNNKEL (reference sequence). The sequence derives from a man in his forties or fifties in a cohort exposed to, infected with or recovered from COVID-19 (not recorded which). The rearrangement joins TRBV3-1 (or the pseudogene TRBV3-2) to TRBJ2-3; 10 bases fit TRBD2. Sequenced input: PBMCs or T cells enriched from blood (not recorded which). The CDR3 nucleotides are TGTGCCAGCAGCTTCCGAGCGGGAGGGGGGGGTACGCAGTATTTT. It encodes CASSFRAGGGGTQYF.